This T cell receptor (beta chain) was sequenced for a study of blood T cell repertoires in COVID-19. Study at large: Sources were T cells, B-cell-depleted T cells, or PBMCs; the material itself was cDNA or gDNA.

V lost 4 bases, J lost 1 base, and 3 bases stayed unmatched. Germline V CDR1 and CDR2: SGHRS, YFSETQ. The CDR3 totals 15 residues. Measured with immunoSEQ multiplex PCR; TCRdb has only the in-frame clones, and not every one. This table holds roughly 90,000 clones, 85% found once. The V call is TRBV5-1, the J call TRBJ2-7; 12 nucleotides line up with TRBD2. This TCR derives from a man older than 75 with acute or convalescent COVID-19. The sequenced sample was peripheral blood. The CDR3 coding sequence is TGCGCCAGCAGCGGTGGGACTAGCGGGTCCTACGAGCAGTACTTC. This sequence encodes CASSGGTSGSYEQYF. Together with reference TRBV5-1 and TRBJ2-7, the CDR3 gives the full variable domain: KAGVTQTPRYLIKTRGQQVTLSCSPISGHRSVSWYQQTPGQGLQFLFEYFSETQRNKGNFPGRFSGRQFSNSRSEMNVSTLELGDSALYLCASSGGTSGSYEQYFGPGTRLTVT.